These T cell receptor beta chains were read from a single sample in a study of T cell repertoires in cytomegalovirus infection. TCRdb re-analysed the reads in MiXCR, keeping a single row per CDR3 protein. The table has roughly 640,000 distinct CDR3 sequences, roughly 26% seen once. Sequenced material: CD8+ T cells from PBMCs. The receptors originated from a human donor in good health (CMV status not recorded). Some clones in this sample may be carry-over from other donors' samples. The CDR3 runs from the conserved cysteine through the conserved F or W. The D gene is left open where the match is weak. Size is stated for part of the rows, as once, few or many counts, or as a class when the clone is expanded.

d_gene,j_gene,abundance,v_gene,CDR3nt,CDR3aa
NA,TRBJ1-5,NA,TRBV27,TGTGCCAGCAGCCTTTCGAAGGGGGGCGGTCAGCCCCAGCATTTT,CASSLSKGGGQPQHF
TRBD2,TRBJ2-1,many,TRBV7-2,TGTGCCAGCAGCTTAGCCCTGGGACTAGCGGGGGGGGGTGAGCAGTTCTTC,CASSLALGLAGGGEQFF
TRBD1,TRBJ1-1,many,TRBV6-6,TGTGCCAGCAGTCTGACAGGGTTCACTGAAGCTTTCTTT,CASSLTGFTEAFF
NA,TRBJ2-5,few,TRBV4-1,TGCGCCAGCAGCCACCTCTCGACAGGTTCCCAAGAGACCCAGTACTTC,CASSHLSTGSQETQYF
TRBD2,TRBJ2-1,NA,TRBV20-1,TGCAGTGCCAGGTCCAGCGGGGGGGTTGGTGGTGAGCAGTTCTTC,CSARSSGGVGGEQFF
NA,TRBJ1-1,many,TRBV12-3/TRBV12-4,TGTGCCAGCAGTTTATCGGGGGAAGACGCTGAAGCTTTCTTT,CASSLSGEDAEAFF
NA,TRBJ1-1,NA,TRBV11-2,TGTGCCAGCAGCTTGAATAAGGGTAGAGTTTCTATGACACTCACGAACACTGAAGCTTTCTTT,CASSLNKGRVSMTLTNTEAFF
NA,TRBJ1-3,few,TRBV7-9,TGTGCCACCCCTGGCGGCGTCGACGAATTCATACCAAGCTCTGGAAACACCATATATTTT,CATPGGVDEFIPSSGNTIYF
TRBD2,TRBJ2-1,NA,TRBV5-6,TGTGCCAGCAGCTTGGAGGCTAGCGGGGGGGTCTACAATGAGCAGTTCTTC,CASSLEASGGVYNEQFF
NA,TRBJ1-2,many,TRBV19,TGTGCCAGGACACGGACCGCGGTTAACTATGGCTACACCTTC,CARTRTAVNYGYTF
NA,TRBJ2-1,many,TRBV7-8,TGTGCCAGCAGCTCCCGAGCGGGTTACAATGAGCAGTTCTTC,CASSSRAGYNEQFF
TRBD2,TRBJ2-3,few,TRBV10-2,TGCGCCAGCAGTAACAAAGGACTAGCGGGCGCAGATACGCAGTATTTT,CASSNKGLAGADTQYF
NA,TRBJ2-5,NA,TRBV15,TGTGCCACCAGCGTACAGGGGAGGCGGGAGACCCAGTACTTC,CATSVQGRRETQYF
TRBD2,TRBJ2-7,NA,TRBV2,TGTGCCAGCAGTGATAGACTAGCGGGGGCTTCCTACGAGCAGTACTTC,CASSDRLAGASYEQYF
NA,TRBJ2-2,NA,TRBV6-6,TGTGCCAGCAGTTACGCGGCAGGGAAGAGCACCGGGGAGCTGTTTTTT,CASSYAAGKSTGELFF
NA,TRBJ2-2,many,TRBV7-2,TGTGCCAGCAGCCTGACTCTTCCCGGGGAGCTGTTTTTT,CASSLTLPGELFF
TRBD2,TRBJ2-5,NA,TRBV6-5,TGTGCCAGCAGTTACAGTCTAGCGGCTATCCAAGAGACCCAGTACTTC,CASSYSLAAIQETQYF